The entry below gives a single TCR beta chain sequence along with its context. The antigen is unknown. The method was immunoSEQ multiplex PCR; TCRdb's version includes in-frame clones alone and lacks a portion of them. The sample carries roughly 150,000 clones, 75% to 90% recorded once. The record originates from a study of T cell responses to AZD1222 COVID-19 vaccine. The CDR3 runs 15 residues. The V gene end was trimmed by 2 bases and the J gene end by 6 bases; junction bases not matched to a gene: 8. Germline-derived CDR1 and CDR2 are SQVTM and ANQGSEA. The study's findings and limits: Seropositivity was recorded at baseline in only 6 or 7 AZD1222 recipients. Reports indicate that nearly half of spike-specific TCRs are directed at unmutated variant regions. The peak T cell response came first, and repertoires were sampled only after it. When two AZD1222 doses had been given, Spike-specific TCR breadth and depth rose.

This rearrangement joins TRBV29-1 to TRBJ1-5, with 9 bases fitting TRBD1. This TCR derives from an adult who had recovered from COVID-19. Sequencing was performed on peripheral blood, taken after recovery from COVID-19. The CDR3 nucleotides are TGCAGCGTTGAATCCGGGACAGGGCAAGGTCAGCCCCAGCATTTT. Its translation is CSVESGTGQGQPQHF. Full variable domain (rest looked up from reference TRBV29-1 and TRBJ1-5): SAVISQKPSRDICQRGTSLTIQCQVDSQVTMMFWYRQQPGQSLTLIATANQGSEATYESGFVIDKFPISRPNLTFSTLTVSNMSPEDSSIYLCSVESGTGQGQPQHFGDGTRLSIL.